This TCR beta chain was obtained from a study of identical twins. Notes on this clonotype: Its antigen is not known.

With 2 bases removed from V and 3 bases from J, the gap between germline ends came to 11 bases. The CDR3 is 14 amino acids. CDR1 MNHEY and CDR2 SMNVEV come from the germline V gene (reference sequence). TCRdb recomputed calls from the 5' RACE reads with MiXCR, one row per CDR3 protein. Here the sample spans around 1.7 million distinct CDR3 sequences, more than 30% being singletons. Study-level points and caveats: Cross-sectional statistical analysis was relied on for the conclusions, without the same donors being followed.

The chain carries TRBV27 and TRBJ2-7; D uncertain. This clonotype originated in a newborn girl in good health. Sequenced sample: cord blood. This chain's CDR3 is CASSLRQPNYEQYF. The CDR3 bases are TGTGCCAGCAGTTTAAGGCAGCCGAACTACGAGCAGTACTTC.